This TCR beta chain was sequenced for a study of blood T cell repertoires in COVID-19. About the research overall: COVID-19 samples, acute and convalescent, were from the United States, Italy and Spain. PBMCs, B-cell-depleted T cells, or T cells provided the cDNA or gDNA that made up the material.

Authors' analysis steps: The assay estimated nucleated cells by amplifying reference gene primers. Sequencing was performed with immunoSEQ multiplex PCR; in TCRdb, only in-frame clones are kept and a portion is missing. V, J and clone size reflect that table, while D and trimming were determined from the DNA. This table holds nearly 350,000 clones, around 91% found once. CDR1 is MNHEY and CDR2 is SVGAGI in the germline V gene. With 6 bases removed from V and 7 bases from J, the gap between germline ends came to 15 bases. There are 13 residues in the CDR3. The V gene is TRBV6-5, the J gene TRBJ1-2, with D possibly matching TRBD1 (6 bases). This receptor was identified in a woman younger than 35 who had recovered from COVID-19. The sample taken for sequencing was peripheral blood. The CDR3 here is CASSKGGSSGYTF. The CDR3 nucleotides are TGTGCCAGCAGCAAAGGGGGTTCGAGTGGCTACACCTTC.